One sample yielded the 5 T cell receptor beta chains listed below, sequenced in a study of T cell responses to AZD1222 COVID-19 vaccine. Only in-frame clones appear in the TCRdb table, and some are missing; sequencing was by immunoSEQ multiplex PCR. The profile shows about 44,000 clones, approximately 83% of them singletons. The sample was peripheral blood, taken on day 0 of AZD1222 vaccination. These receptors were collected from an adult in good health.

The chain has TRBV18 and TRBJ1-1; a weak D match, TRBD1 (5 bases). V was trimmed by 7 bases and J by 8 bases, leaving 20 bases between them. This CDR3 is 14 amino acids long. Germline assignment: CDR1 KGHSH and CDR2 LQKENI. CDR3 residues: CASFSGTSGPEAFF. CDR3 coding DNA: TGTGCCAGCTTCTCTGGGACGTCCGGGCCAGAAGCTTTCTTT.

V is TRBV4-1 and J is TRBJ1-6; D may be TRBD1 (5 bases). The CDR3 consists of 16 residues. With 0 bases removed from V and 0 bases from J, the gap between germline ends came to 6 bases. Germline values: CDR1 MGHRA, CDR2 YSYEKL. CDR3 in DNA: TGCGCCAGCAGCCAAGAGGGGACCTCCTATAATTCACCCCTCCACTTT. It is translated as CASSQEGTSYNSPLHF.

The CDR3: CASSSNWGSDTQYF. The CDR3 region has the DNA TGTGCCAGCAGCTCTAACTGGGGGTCAGATACGCAGTATTTT. The V call is TRBV7-2, the J call TRBJ2-3; D could derive from TRBD1 or TRBD2 (5 bases each). V was shortened by 4 bases and J by 4 bases, with 12 bases between the two germline ends. CDR1 is SGHTA and CDR2 is FQGNSA in the germline V gene. This CDR3 is 14 amino acids long. Full variable domain (remainder filled in from reference TRBV7-2 and TRBJ2-3): GAGVSQSPSNKVTEKGKDVELRCDPISGHTALYWYRQSLGQGLEFLIYFQGNSAPDKSGLPSDRFSAERTGGSVSTLTIQRTQQEDSAVYLCASSSNWGSDTQYFGPGTRLTVL.

This rearrangement joins TRBV7-8 to TRBJ2-3, with D perhaps TRBD2 (5 bases). V lost 1 base and J lost 2, with 10 bases in between. CDR1 and CDR2 from the germline V gene are SGHVS and FQNEAQ. There are 15 residues in the CDR3. The CDR3 sequence is CASSLGTFFTDTQYF. In DNA, the CDR3 is TGTGCCAGCAGCTTAGGGACTTTCTTCACAGATACGCAGTATTTT. The full variable domain, its missing parts supplied by reference TRBV7-8 and TRBJ2-3, is GAGVSQSPRYKVAKRGQDVALRCDPISGHVSLFWYQQALGQGPEFLTYFQNEAQLDKSGLPSDRFFAERPEGSVSTLKIQRTQQEDSAVYLCASSLGTFFTDTQYFGPGTRLTVL.

This chain connects TRBV19 to TRBJ2-1; TRBD2 matches at 7 bases. Unmatched junction bases numbered 7, after V lost 8 bases and J lost 3 bases. Germline CDR1 is LNHDA and CDR2 is SQIVND (reference sequence). The CDR3 loop spans 14 amino acids. CDR3 protein: CASSSGVHYNEQFF. The CDR3 nucleotides are TGTGCCAGTTCGAGCGGGGTCCACTACAATGAGCAGTTCTTC.